This TCR beta chain was sequenced during a study of CD8+CD57+ T cells in acquired aplastic anemia. Study details: Isolated CD4+ and CD8+ cells, once sorted, yielded DNA averaging around 3 ug. Points from the study as a whole: Patients and controls had CD8+ Simpson's diversity values that were not significantly distinct.

Profiling of TCR beta VDJ combinations and CDR3 sequences used genomic DNA as template. TCRdb re-derived calls from the reads in MiXCR, one entry per CDR3 protein. The table includes hundreds of thousands of distinct CDR3 sequences, 82% detected once. All sequencing subjects had displayed CD8+CD57+ cell expansion on flow cytometry. In its sample, this clonotype was seen once. Its antigen is unknown. The missing conserved phenylalanine or tryptophan at the end of this CDR3 makes a read error likely. The limits of the CDR3 on the DNA are not certain, so only TCRdb's listed CDR3 is given. The specimen was sorted CD4+, CD8+, or CD8+CD57+ T cells (not recorded which) from PBMCs. This TCR came from a human donor with aplastic anemia.

The CDR3 sequence: CASSYAGRPDTQY. V usage is TRBV7-8 and J usage is TRBJ2-3; the D call of TRBD2 is as the table states it, not checked on the DNA. CDR1 is SGHVS and CDR2 is FQNEAQ in the germline V gene. Including both end residues, the CDR3 is 13 amino acids long.